This TCR beta chain emerged from a study of OX40 agonist ivuxolimab in advanced cancers. Study-level information: The mean age was roughly 60 years, ranging from about 20 to 79, with approximately 83% of participants male.

Per germline, CDR1 WNHNN and CDR2 SYGVQD (reference sequence). With 5 bases removed from V and 2 bases from J, the gap between germline ends came to 16 bases. This CDR3 spans 15 amino acids. TCRdb keeps only in-frame clones here, not all; method: immunoSEQ multiplex PCR. This sample yields approximately 66,000 clones, of which 85% are seen a single time; roughly 0.9% belongs to the top ten. This sequence was found in an adult with an advanced solid tumor such as melanoma, head and neck, liver or kidney cancer. The chain uses TRBV10-1 and TRBJ2-7, with no clear D. The input for sequencing was CD4+ or CD8+ T cells sorted from blood, taken in a trial of the OX40 agonist ivuxolimab. The CDR3 DNA sequence: TGCGCCAGCAGTCTGAAGGCGACTCGTCCCTACGAGCAGTACTTC. This sequence encodes CASSLKATRPYEQYF.